These 3 T cell receptor beta chains were sequenced from one sample in a study of spatial heterogeneity in lung cancer. The study, taken as a whole, reports: Tumor mutation count correlated with how many alpha and beta TCRs expanded intratumorally.

These receptors have no known antigen. A single record per CDR3 protein comes from TCRdb applying MiXCR to the 5' RACE reads. The table includes 4,500 to 5,000 distinct CDR3 sequences, roughly 12% detected once. Time point noted: sample taken at primary tumor resection. The sequenced sample was lung tumor tissue, obtained at surgery. The receptors were sampled from a male donor with early-stage non-small cell lung cancer.

In regard to this clonotype: A library prepared for alpha chains yielded this beta chain as an off-target read; its size is of little meaning. The chain joins TRBV10-2 to TRBJ2-5; 10 nucleotides match TRBD2. The CDR3 loop spans 15 amino acids. The J segment lost 4 bases and the V segment lost 3 bases, leaving 5 bases of the junction unmatched. CDR1 WSHSY and CDR2 SAAADI come from the germline V gene. CDR3 region: CASSEFGLAVETQYF. CDR3 bases: TGCGCCAGCAGTGAATTCGGACTAGCGGTAGAGACCCAGTACTTC.

At least ten counts were recorded for this clonotype. This beta chain turned up in a library designed for alpha chains; as an off-target read, its abundance says little. CDR3 protein: CSAEDASSYNEQFF. DNA for the CDR3: TGCAGTGCGGAAGACGCTTCCTCCTACAATGAGCAGTTCTTC. This chain links TRBV20-1 with TRBJ2-1, with D hard to call. Germline V CDR1 and CDR2: DFQATT, SNEGSKA (reference sequence). Trimming stripped 6 bases from V and 0 bases from J, with 12 bases between. The CDR3 is made up of 14 amino acids.

This clonotype appeared many times. Within a library made for alpha chains, this beta chain is off target, and its count is uninformative. The chain is built from TRBV5-1 and TRBJ1-1, with 8 bases that match TRBD1. With V trimmed by 4 bases and J by 1 base, 6 bases remained unmatched. CDR3 length: 15 residues. Germline values: CDR1 SGHRS, CDR2 YFSETQ. The CDR3 coding sequence is TGCGCCAGCAGCCAAAGGACAGGGTCGAACACTGAAGCTTTCTTT. Its protein is CASSQRTGSNTEAFF.